Following are 2 T cell receptor beta chains from one sample sequenced in a study of naive and memory T cell subsets. Four PCR rounds used nested alpha and beta constant region primers plus the SP2 primer. Using its own MiXCR run on the 5' RACE reads, TCRdb lists one record per CDR3 protein. This table has 25,000 to 35,000 distinct CDR3 sequences, approximately 15% appearing once. An oligonucleotide containing a UMI was ligated to the 3' end of TCR cDNA. The receptors were gathered from a female donor in good health.

This clonotype was seen repeatedly, ten times or more. The J gene is TRBJ2-7, the V gene TRBV29-1; weak D call: TRBD1 (6 bases). CDR1 and CDR2 (germline): SQVTM, ANQGSEA. The CDR3 runs to 12 residues. Trimming stripped 5 bases from V and 9 bases from J, with 17 bases between. CDR3 loop: CSVRGTGHGQYF. CDR3 sequence (DNA): TGCAGCGTTAGGGGGACGGGCCACGGGCAGTACTTC.

This clonotype appeared many times. V usage is TRBV7-8 and J usage is TRBJ2-7, with D uncertain. The CDR3 runs to 14 residues. Trimming cost V 0 bases and J 6 bases, with 12 bases left between them. Germline V gives CDR1 SGHVS, CDR2 FQNEAQ. CDR3 nucleotide sequence: TGTGCCAGCAGCTTAGCTTCAACCTCGGGCGAGCAGTACTTC. The encoded protein is CASSLASTSGEQYF.